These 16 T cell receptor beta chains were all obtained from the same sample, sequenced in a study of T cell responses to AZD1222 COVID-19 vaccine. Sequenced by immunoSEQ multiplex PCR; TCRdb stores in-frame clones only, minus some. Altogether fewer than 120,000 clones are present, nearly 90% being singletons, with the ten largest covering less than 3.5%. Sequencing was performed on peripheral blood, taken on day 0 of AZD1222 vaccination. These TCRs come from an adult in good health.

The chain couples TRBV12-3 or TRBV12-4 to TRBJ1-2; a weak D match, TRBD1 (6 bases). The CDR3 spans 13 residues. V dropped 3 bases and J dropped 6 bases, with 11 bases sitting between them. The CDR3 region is CASSFTDRNGYTF. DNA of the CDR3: TGTGCCAGCAGTTTCACTGACAGGAATGGCTACACCTTC.

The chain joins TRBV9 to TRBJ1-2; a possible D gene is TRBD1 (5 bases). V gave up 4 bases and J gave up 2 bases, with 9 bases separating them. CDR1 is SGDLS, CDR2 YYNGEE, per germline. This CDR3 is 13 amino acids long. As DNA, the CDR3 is TGTGCCAGCAGCTCCAGACAGAACTATGGCTACACCTTC. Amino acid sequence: CASSSRQNYGYTF.

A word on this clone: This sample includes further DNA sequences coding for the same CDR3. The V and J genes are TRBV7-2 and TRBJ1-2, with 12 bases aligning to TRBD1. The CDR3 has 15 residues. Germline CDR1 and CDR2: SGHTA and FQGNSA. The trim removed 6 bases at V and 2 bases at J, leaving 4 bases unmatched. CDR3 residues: CASSLGQGANYGYTF. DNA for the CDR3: TGTGCCAGCAGTCTGGGACAGGGGGCGAACTATGGCTACACCTTC.

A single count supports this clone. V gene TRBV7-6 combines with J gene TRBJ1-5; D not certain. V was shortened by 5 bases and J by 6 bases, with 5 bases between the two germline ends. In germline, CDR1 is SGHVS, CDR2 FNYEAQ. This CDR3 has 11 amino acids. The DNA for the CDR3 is TGTGCCAGCAGCAACGGTCAGCCCCAGCATTTT. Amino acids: CASSNGQPQHF.

The CDR3 region has the DNA TGTGCCAGTAGTAGCGGGGGGGACGATCAAGAGACCCAGTACTTC. Translation: CASSSGGDDQETQYF. The chain carries TRBV19 and TRBJ2-5, with TRBD2 matching over 9 bases. From germline, CDR1 is LNHDA and CDR2 SQIVND (reference sequence). The CDR3 sequence is 15 residues long. V gave up 4 bases and J gave up 2 bases; unmatched junction bases: 5.

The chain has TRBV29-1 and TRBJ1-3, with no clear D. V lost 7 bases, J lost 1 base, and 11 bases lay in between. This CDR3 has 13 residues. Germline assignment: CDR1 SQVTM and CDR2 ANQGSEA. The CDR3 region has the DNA TGCAGCGCTCAGTCGTTTTCTGGAAACACCATATATTTT. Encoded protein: CSAQSFSGNTIYF.

The chain's CDR3 is CASIPGRGLASNYTF. CDR3 bases: TGTGCCAGCATCCCAGGAAGGGGGCTTGCTTCAAACTACACCTTC. The rearrangement uses TRBV7-2 and TRBJ1-2; 7 bases are shared with TRBD1. Trimming removed 7 bases from V and 10 bases from J; junction bases left unmatched: 18. Per germline, CDR1 SGHTA and CDR2 FQGNSA. CDR3 length: 15 amino acids. Complete variable domain (other parts from reference TRBV7-2 and TRBJ1-2): GAGVSQSPSNKVTEKGKDVELRCDPISGHTALYWYRQSLGQGLEFLIYFQGNSAPDKSGLPSDRFSAERTGGSVSTLTIQRTQQEDSAVYLCASIPGRGLASNYTFGSGTRLTVV.

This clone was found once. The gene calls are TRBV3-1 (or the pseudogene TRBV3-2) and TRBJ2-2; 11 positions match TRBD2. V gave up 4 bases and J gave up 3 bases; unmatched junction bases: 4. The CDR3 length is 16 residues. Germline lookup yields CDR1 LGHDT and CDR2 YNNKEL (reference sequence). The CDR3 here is CASSPPGLADTGELFF. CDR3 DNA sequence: TGTGCCAGCAGCCCGCCGGGACTAGCGGACACCGGGGAGCTGTTTTTT.

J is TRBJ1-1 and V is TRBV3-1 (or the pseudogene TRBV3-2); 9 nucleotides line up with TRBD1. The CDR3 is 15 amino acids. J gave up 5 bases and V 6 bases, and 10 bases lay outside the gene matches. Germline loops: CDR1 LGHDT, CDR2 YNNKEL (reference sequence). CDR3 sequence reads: CASSPRQGGKTEAFF. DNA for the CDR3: TGTGCCAGCAGTCCAAGACAGGGGGGTAAGACTGAAGCTTTCTTT.

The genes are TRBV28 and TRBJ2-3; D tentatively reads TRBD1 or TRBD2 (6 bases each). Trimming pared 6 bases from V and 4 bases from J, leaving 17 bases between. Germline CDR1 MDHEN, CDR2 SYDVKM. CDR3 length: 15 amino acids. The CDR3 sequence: CASSQSEGGPDTQYF. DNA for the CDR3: TGTGCCAGCAGCCAATCTGAGGGGGGTCCAGATACGCAGTATTTT.

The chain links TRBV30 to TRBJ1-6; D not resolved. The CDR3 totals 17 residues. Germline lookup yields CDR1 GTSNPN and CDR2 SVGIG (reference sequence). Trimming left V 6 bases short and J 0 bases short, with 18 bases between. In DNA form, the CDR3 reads TGTGCCTGCACCCGACCCCGGCAGAGCTCCTATAATTCACCCCTCCACTTT. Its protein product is CACTRPRQSSYNSPLHF.

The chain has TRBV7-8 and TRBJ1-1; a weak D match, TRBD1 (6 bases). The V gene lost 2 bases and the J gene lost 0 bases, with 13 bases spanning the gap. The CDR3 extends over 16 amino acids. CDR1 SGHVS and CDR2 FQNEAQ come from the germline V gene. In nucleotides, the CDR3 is TGTGCCAGCAGCTTAATCGGGGGGCAGGTGAACACTGAAGCTTTCTTT. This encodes CASSLIGGQVNTEAFF.

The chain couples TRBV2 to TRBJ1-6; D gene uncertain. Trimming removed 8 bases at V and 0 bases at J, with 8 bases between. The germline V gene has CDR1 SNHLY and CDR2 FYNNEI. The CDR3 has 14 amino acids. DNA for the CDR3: TGTGCCAGCGGACGGAGCTCCTATAATTCACCCCTCCACTTT. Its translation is CASGRSSYNSPLHF.

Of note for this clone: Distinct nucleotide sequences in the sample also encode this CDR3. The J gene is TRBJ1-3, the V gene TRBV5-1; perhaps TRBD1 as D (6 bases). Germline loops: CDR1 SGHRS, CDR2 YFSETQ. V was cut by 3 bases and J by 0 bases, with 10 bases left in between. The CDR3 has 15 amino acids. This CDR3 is CASSSGQSSGNTIYF. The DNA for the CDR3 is TGCGCCAGCAGCTCCGGACAGAGCTCTGGAAACACCATATATTTT.

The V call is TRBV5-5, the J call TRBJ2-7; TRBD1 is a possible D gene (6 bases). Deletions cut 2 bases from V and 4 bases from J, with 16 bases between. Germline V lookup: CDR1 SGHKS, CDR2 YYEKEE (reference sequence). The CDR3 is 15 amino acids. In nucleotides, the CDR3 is TGTGCCAGCAGCTTCACCTCAGGGGTCTCTTACGAGCAGTACTTC. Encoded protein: CASSFTSGVSYEQYF.

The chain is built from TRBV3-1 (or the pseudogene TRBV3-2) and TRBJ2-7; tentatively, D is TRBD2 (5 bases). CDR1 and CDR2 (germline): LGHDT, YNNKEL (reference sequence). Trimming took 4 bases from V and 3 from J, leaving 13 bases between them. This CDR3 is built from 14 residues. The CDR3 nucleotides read TGTGCCAGCAGCCGGGGTCCAGAGGGCTACGAGCAGTACTTC. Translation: CASSRGPEGYEQYF.